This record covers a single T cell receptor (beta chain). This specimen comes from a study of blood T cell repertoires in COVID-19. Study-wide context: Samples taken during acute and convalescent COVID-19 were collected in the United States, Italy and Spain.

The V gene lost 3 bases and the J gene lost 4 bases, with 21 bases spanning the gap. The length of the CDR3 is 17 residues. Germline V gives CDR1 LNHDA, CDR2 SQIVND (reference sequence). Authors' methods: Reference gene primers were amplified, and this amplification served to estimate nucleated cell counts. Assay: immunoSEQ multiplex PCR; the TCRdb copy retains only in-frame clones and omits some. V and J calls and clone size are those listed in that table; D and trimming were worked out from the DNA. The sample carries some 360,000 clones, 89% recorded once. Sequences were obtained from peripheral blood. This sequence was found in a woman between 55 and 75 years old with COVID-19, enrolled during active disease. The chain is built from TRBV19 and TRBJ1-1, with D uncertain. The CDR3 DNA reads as TGTGCCAGTAGTATCCGGGTGGAGCGCACTCGGGGCACTGAAGCTTTCTTT. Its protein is CASSIRVERTRGTEAFF.